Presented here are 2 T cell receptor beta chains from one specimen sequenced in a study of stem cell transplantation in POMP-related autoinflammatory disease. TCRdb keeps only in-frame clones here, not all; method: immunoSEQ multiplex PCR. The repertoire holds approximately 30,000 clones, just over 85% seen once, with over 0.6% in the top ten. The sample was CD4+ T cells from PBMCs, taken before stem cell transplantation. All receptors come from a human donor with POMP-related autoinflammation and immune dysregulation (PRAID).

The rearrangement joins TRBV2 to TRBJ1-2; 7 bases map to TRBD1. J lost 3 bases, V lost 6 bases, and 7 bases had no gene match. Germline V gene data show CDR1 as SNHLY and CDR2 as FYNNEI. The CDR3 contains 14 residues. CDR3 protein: CASRLTGQYYGYTF. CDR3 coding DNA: TGTGCCAGCAGGTTGACAGGGCAATACTATGGCTACACCTTC.

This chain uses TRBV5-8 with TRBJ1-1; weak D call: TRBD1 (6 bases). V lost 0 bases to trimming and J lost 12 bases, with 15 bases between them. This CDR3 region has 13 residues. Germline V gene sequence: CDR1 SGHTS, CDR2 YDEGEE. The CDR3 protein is CASSLATGTPTFF. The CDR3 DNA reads TGTGCCAGCAGCTTGGCTACCGGGACACCGACTTTCTTT.